Shown below are 20 T cell receptor beta chains from a single sample sequenced in a study of OX40 agonist ivuxolimab in advanced cancers. TCRdb keeps only in-frame clones here, not all; method: immunoSEQ multiplex PCR. This sample has 75,000 to 95,000 clones, with 70% to 90% found just once. The sequenced sample was CD4+ or CD8+ T cells sorted from blood, obtained in a trial of the OX40 agonist ivuxolimab. The receptors were sampled from an adult with an advanced solid tumor such as melanoma, head and neck, liver or kidney cancer.

The chain joins TRBV5-1 to TRBJ2-1, with D tentatively TRBD1 (6 bases). Trimming cost V 0 bases and J 6 bases, with 13 bases left between them. The CDR3 is 15 residues long. The germline gives CDR1 SGHRS, CDR2 YFSETQ. The CDR3 region has the DNA TGCGCCAGCAGCTTGGGACAGGTTCGCAGCAATGAGCAGTTCTTC. Its protein is CASSLGQVRSNEQFF.

The chain joins TRBV5-4 to TRBJ2-7, with a tentative D call TRBD2 (7 bases). The CDR3 has 12 amino acids. Trimming took off 0 bases at V and 11 bases at J, with 12 bases between the two ends. Germline V gene data show CDR1 as SGHNT and CDR2 as YYREEE (reference sequence). The CDR3 nucleotides read TGTGCCAGCAGCTTGGTAGGGGGGGAAGAGTACTTC. This gives the protein CASSLVGGEEYF.

V is TRBV28 and J is TRBJ1-3; 9 bases are a match to TRBD1. This CDR3 has 14 amino acids. V gave up 7 bases and J gave up 8 bases; unmatched junction bases: 9. Germline CDR1 MDHEN, CDR2 SYDVKM. The CDR3 DNA reads TGTGCCAGCAAAGAATACAGGGGGCGGCACACCATATATTTT. Translation gives CASKEYRGRHTIYF.

The chain joins TRBV27 to TRBJ2-1; D gene ambiguous. Germline V CDR1 and CDR2: MNHEY, SMNVEV (reference sequence). The CDR3 totals 14 residues. V was pared by 6 bases and J by 8 bases, with 17 bases between. CDR3 coding DNA: TGTGCCAGCAGCAGAATCATGACTTTCCATGAGCAGTTCTTC. This translates into CASSRIMTFHEQFF.

This chain uses TRBV2 with TRBJ2-5; TRBD1 agrees at 8 bases. V shed 7 bases, J shed 4 bases, and the junction held 5 bases outside the gene matches. Germline loops: CDR1 SNHLY, CDR2 FYNNEI. CDR3 size: 13 residues. The CDR3 loop reads CASMTGERETQYF. For the CDR3, the DNA is TGTGCCAGCATGACAGGGGAGAGAGAGACCCAGTACTTC.

The chain links TRBV15 to TRBJ2-3, with 11 nucleotides matching TRBD1. V trimming: 6 bases; J trimming: 3 bases; junction bases outside the gene matches: 2. The CDR3 length is 14 residues. CDR1 and CDR2 from the germline V gene are LNHNV and YYDKDF (reference sequence). In DNA, the CDR3 is TGTGCCACCAGGGGGACAGGGGGTACAGATACGCAGTATTTT. It is translated as CATRGTGGTDTQYF.

This chain links TRBV7-3 with TRBJ2-7; TRBD2 agrees at 13 bases. The V segment lost 1 base and the J segment 3 bases; nucleotides outside the gene matches: 9. CDR1 is SGHTA and CDR2 is FQGTGA in the germline V gene. The CDR3 runs 18 residues. DNA for the CDR3: TGTGCCAGCAGCTTAATAGGGACTAGCGGGGAAGAGAGCTACGAGCAGTACTTC. Translating gives CASSLIGTSGEESYEQYF.

The V gene is TRBV5-1, the J gene TRBJ1-1; TRBD1 is a possible D gene (5 bases). Between the trimmed V and J ends, which lost 4 bases and 1 base, there was a span of 8 bases. The CDR3 contains 13 residues. Germline lookup yields CDR1 SGHRS and CDR2 YFSETQ. The CDR3 here is CASSPGQNTEAFF. DNA of the CDR3: TGCGCCAGCAGCCCTGGACAGAACACTGAAGCTTTCTTT.

The CDR3: CASSYGGTPEAFF. The CDR3 DNA follows: TGTGCCAGCAGTTACGGCGGGACGCCCGAAGCTTTCTTT. The V gene is TRBV6-6, the J gene TRBJ1-1; possible D gene TRBD1, 5 bases. The V gene lost 2 bases and the J gene lost 8 bases, with 12 bases spanning the gap. The CDR3 length is 13 residues. In germline, CDR1 is MNHNY, CDR2 SVGAGI (reference sequence).

This clone was counted a few times. This rearrangement joins TRBV5-1 to TRBJ1-2, with a tentative D call TRBD1 (6 bases). Germline CDR1 is SGHRS and CDR2 is YFSETQ. The CDR3 spans 14 residues. V was shortened by 5 bases and J by 3 bases, with 14 bases between the two germline ends. The CDR3 here is CASSSWGAHYGYTF. In DNA form, the CDR3 reads TGCGCCAGCAGTTCATGGGGGGCCCACTATGGCTACACCTTC.

This chain uses TRBV10-1 with TRBJ1-1; tentative D call: TRBD1 (5 bases). V was cut by 0 bases and J by 3 bases, with 11 bases left in between. Germline CDR1 and CDR2: WNHNN and SYGVQD (reference sequence). The CDR3 contains 15 residues. The CDR3 reads CASSESQGVHTEAFF. Here the CDR3 DNA reads TGCGCCAGCAGTGAGTCGCAGGGAGTCCACACTGAAGCTTTCTTT.

As DNA, the CDR3 is TGTGCCAGCCAGTCGACCGGGACAGGGATCTCATACACCTTC. Its protein product is CASQSTGTGISYTF. The rearrangement uses TRBV2 and TRBJ1-2, with 9 bases identical to TRBD1. This CDR3 has 14 amino acids. The J segment lost 11 bases and the V segment lost 8 bases, leaving 15 bases of the junction unmatched. Germline CDR1 SNHLY, CDR2 FYNNEI.

The CDR3 here is CASSFRGNYNEQFF. The CDR3 DNA is TGTGCCAGCAGTTTCAGGGGGAATTACAATGAGCAGTTCTTC. The chain is built from TRBV6-5 and TRBJ2-1; 7 bases fit TRBD1. This CDR3 comprises 14 residues. V lost 4 bases and J lost 4; bases outside the gene matches: 4. Germline loops: CDR1 MNHEY, CDR2 SVGAGI.

J is TRBJ1-2 and V is TRBV28; tentatively, D is TRBD1 (5 bases). Germline CDR1 is MDHEN and CDR2 is SYDVKM. The CDR3 has 14 amino acids. V lost 6 bases, J lost 4 bases, and 15 bases lay in between. The CDR3 region is CASSALGQSYGYTF. DNA of the CDR3: TGTGCCAGCAGCGCCTTGGGGCAGAGCTATGGCTACACCTTC.

The V call is TRBV5-1, the J call TRBJ1-2; no firm D call. Trimming removed 1 base from V and 7 bases from J, with 11 bases in between. The CDR3 covers 13 residues. The germline V gene has CDR1 SGHRS and CDR2 YFSETQ. The CDR3: CASSLLGEGGYTF. The CDR3 bases are TGCGCCAGCAGCTTGTTGGGAGAGGGTGGCTACACCTTC.

This clone was seen a handful of times. The chain combines TRBV13 with TRBJ2-1; possibly TRBD2 for D (6 bases). Germline V gene sequence: CDR1 PRHDT, CDR2 FYEKMQ (reference sequence). With 5 bases removed from V and 3 bases from J, the gap between germline ends came to 17 bases. This CDR3 has 16 amino acids. The CDR3 loop reads CASSPFGEAIYNEQFF. DNA for the CDR3: TGTGCCAGCAGCCCGTTTGGGGAGGCAATCTACAATGAGCAGTTCTTC.

In its sample, this clone was seen a few times. J is TRBJ2-7 and V is TRBV2; perhaps TRBD2 as D (5 bases). The V gene lost 8 bases and the J gene lost 6 bases, with 17 bases spanning the gap. Germline CDR1 is SNHLY and CDR2 is FYNNEI. The length of the CDR3 is 13 residues. In DNA, the CDR3 is TGTGCCAGCTTAGCTGGGTCCGGAGGCGAGCAGTACTTC. This translates into CASLAGSGGEQYF.

The chain couples TRBV11-2 to TRBJ2-3, with D maybe TRBD1 (6 bases). This CDR3 has 14 amino acids. V was clipped by 1 base and J by 4 bases, with 9 bases between them. Germline lookup yields CDR1 SGHAT and CDR2 FQNNGV. CDR3 protein: CASSLGGQADTQYF. Written as DNA, the CDR3 is TGTGCCAGCAGCTTAGGGGGGCAGGCAGATACGCAGTATTTT.

This chain links TRBV5-1 with TRBJ1-4; D is unresolved. The V gene's germline CDR1 is SGHRS and CDR2 YFSETQ. There are 14 residues in the CDR3. V dropped 2 bases and J dropped 3 bases, with 8 bases sitting between them. CDR3 in amino acids: CASSLSGANEKLFF. Written as DNA, the CDR3 is TGCGCCAGCAGCTTAAGCGGGGCTAATGAAAAACTGTTTTTT.

The rearrangement joins TRBV7-9 to TRBJ2-7, with D tentatively TRBD2 (6 bases). Trimming pared 2 bases from V and 3 bases from J, leaving 23 bases between. This CDR3 contains 18 residues. CDR1 is SEHNR, CDR2 FQNEAQ, per germline (reference sequence). This CDR3 reads CASSLFPRGRRGGYEQYF. In nucleotides, the CDR3 is TGTGCCAGCAGCTTATTTCCCAGAGGTAGGAGGGGAGGCTACGAGCAGTACTTC.